A selection of T cell receptor beta chains follows, all from one sample in a study of T cells in narcolepsy. These receptors lack a known antigen. Using immunoSEQ multiplex PCR, the repertoire was profiled, and TCRdb retains in-frame clones only, with some absent. The data contain roughly 180 clones, approximately 23% of them seen just once; the ten biggest clones take up around 57%. The source material was cultured CD4+ T cells from cerebrospinal fluid. Source of these receptors: a human donor with narcolepsy. Both conserved end residues are part of each CDR3. Fields, in order: D gene, CDR3 length, J gene, clone size, V gene, CDR3 DNA, CDR3 protein. D genes are given only for firm matches. The size of a clone is reported for some rows only, either as once, few or many, or as a class for expanded clones.

>-|15|TRBJ2-7|-|TRBV6-6
TGTGCCAGCAGTTACGGTCTATCAAGCTCCTACGAGCAGTACTTC
CASSYGLSSSYEQYF
>-|13|TRBJ2-7|large|TRBV9
TGTGCCAGCAGCGTAGGGCCCTCGTACGAGCAGTACTTC
CASSVGPSYEQYF
>-|11|TRBJ2-7|-|TRBV11-3
TGTGCCAGCAGCCCGTCCTACGAGCAGTACTTC
CASSPSYEQYF
>TRBD2|16|TRBJ2-1|large|TRBV6-1
TGTGCCAGCAGTGAAATACTAGCGGGGAATAACAATGAGCAGTTCTTC
CASSEILAGNNNEQFF
>TRBD1|15|TRBJ1-1|-|TRBV9
TGTGCCAGCAGCGTAGGTAACAGGGGTGCCACTGAAGCTTTCTTT
CASSVGNRGATEAFF
>-|16|TRBJ1-3|once|TRBV13
TGTGCCAGCAGCTTACGGACACCCTACCGCGGAAACACCATATCTTTT
CASSLRTPYRGNTISF
>TRBD2|15|TRBJ2-7|hyperexpanded|TRBV7-2
TGTGCCAGCAGCTTAGGTCGGGCGGGAGTCTACGAGCAGTACTTC
CASSLGRAGVYEQYF
>TRBD1|16|TRBJ1-3|few|TRBV9
TGTGCCAGCAGCCTGGGACAGCCAAAGGCTGGAAACACCATATATTTT
CASSLGQPKAGNTIYF
>-|15|TRBJ1-4|hyperexpanded|TRBV9
TGTGCCAGCAGCGTATTTTCAGGAACTAATGAAAAACTGTTTTTT
CASSVFSGTNEKLFF
>TRBD1|15|TRBJ1-2|medium-sized|TRBV25-1
TGTGCCAGCAGGTCCACCCGACAGGGGGCGAAGGGCTACACCTTC
CASRSTRQGAKGYTF
>TRBD2|15|TRBJ2-7|-|TRBV6-1
TGTGCCACCAGTGATCCCGCGGGGGGGTGCCAAGAGGGGTACTTC
CATSDPAGGCQEGYF
>-|13|TRBJ1-2|medium-sized|TRBV7-3
TGTGCCAGCAGCCTACAGGGTACCTATGGCTACACCTTC
CASSLQGTYGYTF
>-|14|TRBJ2-7|-|TRBV6-4
TGTGCCAGCAGTCTCATGAGGGCAAGTGAGGAGCAGTACTTC
CASSLMRASEEQYF
>-|13|TRBJ1-6|-|TRBV6-5
TGTGCCAGCAGTTACTTAGGCGGGTCACCCCTCCACTTT
CASSYLGGSPLHF
>TRBD1|14|TRBJ1-1|large|TRBV19
TGTGCCACCTCGCGACAGGGATCGGCCACTGAAGCTTTCTTT
CATSRQGSATEAFF
>-|14|TRBJ2-1|medium-sized|TRBV6-6
TGTGCCAGCAGTTACAGTCAGGGGTCCAATGAGCAGTTCTTC
CASSYSQGSNEQFF
>-|13|TRBJ2-1|large|TRBV19
TGTGCCAGTAGATTGGCGGGTTCCCATGAGCAGTTCTTC
CASRLAGSHEQFF
>-|15|TRBJ1-1|-|TRBV6-6
TGTGCCAGCACCCCCTGGGGCGGTATGAACACTGAAGCTTTCTTT
CASTPWGGMNTEAFF
>TRBD1|17|TRBJ1-4|large|TRBV19
TGTGCCAGTAGTATACCGGGACAGATAATAAGAGATGAAAAACTGTTTTTT
CASSIPGQIIRDEKLFF
>-|14|TRBJ1-5|medium-sized|TRBV19
TGTGCCAGTAGTACCACAGGGTACGCTCAGCCCCAGCATTTT
CASSTTGYAQPQHF
>TRBD2|16|TRBJ2-7|large|TRBV6-1
TGTGCCAGCAGTGAACAAGCGGGAGGCCTCGGGGGGGAGCAGTACTTC
CASSEQAGGLGGEQYF
>-|15|TRBJ2-3|medium-sized|TRBV4-1
TGCGCCAGCAGCGCGCTCGGGATTTTCACAGATACGCAGTATTTT
CASSALGIFTDTQYF
>-|14|TRBJ1-5|hyperexpanded|TRBV15
TGTGCCACCAGCAGAGGAGGGGGGGGACAGCCCCAGCATTTT
CATSRGGGGQPQHF
>TRBD1|15|TRBJ2-1|medium-sized|TRBV2
TGTGCCAGCAGTGCCTCCTCCGGGACAGGACTAGAGCAGTTCTTC
CASSASSGTGLEQFF
>TRBD1|15|TRBJ1-6|-|TRBV27
TGTGCCAGCACCCAAGGACAGGCTATAATTCACCCCCTCCACTTT
CASTQGQAIIHPLHF
>-|13|TRBJ2-7|-|TRBV7-2
TGTGCCAGCAGTACCCCAGGGAAACACGAGCAGTACTTC
CASSTPGKHEQYF